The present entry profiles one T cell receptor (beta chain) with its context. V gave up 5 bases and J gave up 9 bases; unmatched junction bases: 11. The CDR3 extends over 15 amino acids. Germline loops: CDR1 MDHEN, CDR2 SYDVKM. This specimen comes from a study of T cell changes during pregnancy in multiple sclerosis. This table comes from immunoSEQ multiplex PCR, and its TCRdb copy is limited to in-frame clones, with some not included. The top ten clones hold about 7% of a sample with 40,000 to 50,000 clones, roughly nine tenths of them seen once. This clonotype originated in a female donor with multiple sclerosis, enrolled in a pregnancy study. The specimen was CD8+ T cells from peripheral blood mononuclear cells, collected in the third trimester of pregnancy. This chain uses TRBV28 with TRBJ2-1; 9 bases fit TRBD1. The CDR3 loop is CASSVRTGAMAEQFF. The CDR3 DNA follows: TGTGCCAGCAGTGTCAGGACAGGGGCTATGGCTGAGCAGTTCTTC. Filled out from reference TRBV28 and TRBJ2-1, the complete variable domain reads DVKVTQSSRYLVKRTGEKVFLECVQDMDHENMFWYRQDPGLGLRLIYFSYDVKMKEKGDIPEGYSVSREKKERFSLILESASTNQTSMYLCASSVRTGAMAEQFFGPGTRLTVL.